The rows below give T cell receptor beta chains drawn from one sample of a study of shared clonotypes between healthy human individuals. Generated by immunoSEQ multiplex PCR, the TCRdb table keeps only in-frame clones and is missing some. The sample lists about 2.1 million clones; approximately 92% were seen once. Sequenced sample: naive CD8+ T cells from PBMCs. These receptors all come from a man aged 18 to 29 in good health. Some clones in this sample may be carry-over from other donors' samples. Each CDR3 is given with its conserved first and last residue. D genes are given only for firm matches. Size is stated for part of the rows, as once, few or many counts, or as a class when the clone is expanded.

size: once; D: NA; V: TRBV7-9; J: TRBJ2-7; CDR3: CASSSKSIRSSYEQYF; DNA: TGTGCCAGCAGCTCGAAGAGTATTAGGTCGTCCTACGAGCAGTACTTC
size: NA; D: NA; V: TRBV10-3; J: TRBJ1-6; CDR3: CAIGPGENSPLHF; DNA: TGTGCCATCGGGCCGGGGGAGAATTCACCCCTCCACTTT
size: NA; D: NA; V: TRBV19; J: TRBJ1-5; CDR3: CASSLRQGNQPQHF; DNA: TGTGCCAGCAGCCTAAGACAGGGCAATCAGCCCCAGCATTTT
size: once; D: NA; V: TRBV7-9; J: TRBJ1-2; CDR3: CASSLGPGGHYGYTF; DNA: TGTGCCAGCAGCTTAGGTCCCGGGGGGCACTATGGCTACACCTTC
size: NA; D: TRBD1; V: TRBV28; J: TRBJ2-7; CDR3: CASSLDRGYEQYF; DNA: TGTGCCAGCAGCTTGGACAGGGGCTACGAGCAGTACTTC
size: few; D: NA; V: TRBV2; J: TRBJ1-1; CDR3: CASRGPGQGAFF; DNA: TGTGCCAGCAGAGGCCCGGGACAAGGAGCTTTCTTT
size: NA; D: TRBD1; V: TRBV10-3; J: TRBJ2-7; CDR3: CAISAKGGTGSHEQYF; DNA: TGTGCCATCAGTGCAAAGGGAGGGACAGGGTCCCACGAGCAGTACTTC
size: NA; D: NA; V: TRBV13; J: TRBJ2-2; CDR3: CASSRGNSRTGELFF; DNA: TGTGCCAGCAGCCGAGGGAACAGCCGGACCGGGGAGCTGTTTTTT
size: NA; D: NA; V: TRBV29-1; J: TRBJ2-2; CDR3: CSVEDPGPSTGELFF; DNA: TGCAGCGTTGAAGATCCCGGGCCGAGCACCGGGGAGCTGTTTTTT
size: NA; D: NA; V: TRBV5-5; J: TRBJ1-2; CDR3: CASSLDRAGYGYTF; DNA: TGTGCCAGCAGCTTGGATCGGGCAGGCTATGGCTACACCTTC
size: NA; D: TRBD1; V: TRBV7-9; J: TRBJ2-7; CDR3: CASSSRGLSYEQYF; DNA: TGTGCCAGCAGCAGCAGGGGGTTGTCCTACGAGCAGTACTTC
size: NA; D: NA; V: TRBV21-1; J: TRBJ2-1; CDR3: CASSINRGPSNEQFF; DNA: TGTGCCAGCAGCATAAACAGGGGGCCAAGCAATGAGCAGTTCTTC
size: NA; D: TRBD1; V: TRBV7-9; J: TRBJ2-7; CDR3: CASSYLQGNPYEQYF; DNA: TGTGCCAGCAGCTATTTACAGGGGAATCCCTACGAGCAGTACTTC
size: NA; D: NA; V: TRBV29-1; J: TRBJ2-1; CDR3: CSVEGPYNEQFF; DNA: TGCAGCGTTGAAGGGCCTTACAATGAGCAGTTCTTC
size: NA; D: TRBD2; V: TRBV11-2; J: TRBJ2-1; CDR3: CASSPRSGRRRNEQFF; DNA: TGTGCCAGCAGCCCTCGTAGCGGGAGGAGGCGCAATGAGCAGTTCTTC
size: NA; D: NA; V: TRBV29-1; J: TRBJ2-7; CDR3: CSVEEGRDHEQYF; DNA: TGCAGCGTTGAAGAAGGGCGGGACCACGAGCAGTACTTC
size: NA; D: NA; V: TRBV25-1; J: TRBJ1-2; CDR3: CASSPQLSTETNYGYTF; DNA: TGTGCCAGCAGTCCCCAACTATCGACAGAAACTAACTATGGCTACACCTTC
size: NA; D: NA; V: TRBV19; J: TRBJ1-5; CDR3: CASSRDPPYSNQPQHF; DNA: TGTGCCAGTAGTAGGGACCCCCCATATAGCAATCAGCCCCAGCATTTT
size: NA; D: NA; V: TRBV29-1; J: TRBJ2-7; CDR3: CSVMGTKTRSAYEQYF; DNA: TGCAGCGTGATGGGTACGAAGACTAGGAGCGCCTACGAGCAGTACTTC
size: NA; D: NA; V: TRBV13; J: TRBJ2-7; CDR3: CASSLVRNEQYF; DNA: TGTGCCAGCAGCTTAGTTAGGAACGAGCAGTACTTC
size: NA; D: NA; V: TRBV28; J: TRBJ1-2; CDR3: CASLIHGGGYGYTF; DNA: TGTGCCAGCCTTATCCACGGGGGCGGCTATGGCTACACCTTC
size: NA; D: TRBD2; V: TRBV16; J: TRBJ2-7; CDR3: CASSQPGLAPYEQYF; DNA: TGTGCCAGCAGCCAACCAGGACTAGCTCCGTACGAGCAGTACTTC
size: NA; D: NA; V: TRBV2; J: TRBJ1-5; CDR3: CASEIWGDNQPQHF; DNA: TGTGCCAGCGAAATCTGGGGGGACAATCAGCCCCAGCATTTT
size: NA; D: NA; V: TRBV14; J: TRBJ1-1; CDR3: CASSQGVSTEAFF; DNA: TGTGCCAGCAGCCAGGGGGTGAGCACTGAAGCTTTCTTT
size: NA; D: NA; V: TRBV28; J: TRBJ2-7; CDR3: CASSFWGRGYEQYF; DNA: TGTGCCAGCAGTTTTTGGGGAAGGGGCTACGAGCAGTACTTC
size: NA; D: NA; V: TRBV27; J: TRBJ1-5; CDR3: CASSSPYQPQHF; DNA: TGTGCCAGCAGTTCACCCTATCAGCCCCAGCATTTT
size: NA; D: TRBD1; V: TRBV10-3; J: TRBJ1-1; CDR3: CAITGSRGTANTEAFF; DNA: TGTGCCATCACCGGATCGAGGGGGACAGCCAACACTGAAGCTTTCTTT
size: NA; D: TRBD2; V: TRBV12-5; J: TRBJ2-1; CDR3: CASGLTSGSIDEQFF; DNA: TGTGCTAGTGGTTTGACTAGCGGGAGTATTGATGAGCAGTTCTTC
size: NA; D: TRBD1; V: TRBV9; J: TRBJ1-2; CDR3: CASSDRGQMFNYGYTF; DNA: TGTGCCAGCAGCGACCGGGGACAGATGTTTAACTATGGCTACACCTTC
size: NA; D: TRBD1; V: TRBV9; J: TRBJ2-5; CDR3: CASSPDREEETQYF; DNA: TGTGCCAGCAGCCCTGACAGGGAAGAAGAGACCCAGTACTTC
size: NA; D: NA; V: TRBV29-1; J: TRBJ1-2; CDR3: CSVAGDHSFGYTF; DNA: TGCAGCGTTGCCGGGGATCACTCCTTTGGCTACACCTTC
size: NA; D: NA; V: TRBV4-1; J: TRBJ2-7; CDR3: CASSQEGEQYF; DNA: TGCGCCAGCAGCCAAGAGGGCGAGCAGTACTTC
size: NA; D: NA; V: TRBV28; J: TRBJ1-2; CDR3: CASSLWVDGYTF; DNA: TGTGCCAGCAGTTTATGGGTAGATGGCTACACCTTC
size: once; D: NA; V: TRBV27; J: TRBJ1-4; CDR3: CASSSPRDIHEKLFF; DNA: TGTGCCAGCAGCTCACCCCGGGACATCCATGAAAAACTGTTTTTT
size: NA; D: NA; V: TRBV28; J: TRBJ2-7; CDR3: CASSLSGGTSYEQYF; DNA: TGTGCCAGCAGTTTATCGGGCGGGACCTCCTACGAGCAGTACTTC
size: NA; D: NA; V: TRBV4-3; J: TRBJ1-2; CDR3: CASSNPPGTRHGYTF; DNA: TGCGCCAGCAGCAACCCACCCGGGACCCGTCATGGCTACACCTTC
size: once; D: TRBD1; V: TRBV27; J: TRBJ2-1; CDR3: CASSRTGWSYNEQFF; DNA: TGTGCCAGCAGTCGGACAGGGTGGTCCTACAATGAGCAGTTCTTC
size: NA; D: NA; V: TRBV10-2; J: TRBJ2-7; CDR3: CASSEGRGALYEQYF; DNA: TGCGCCAGCAGTGAGGGGAGGGGGGCACTCTACGAGCAGTACTTC
size: NA; D: TRBD1; V: TRBV27; J: TRBJ2-7; CDR3: CASSLSRTGAPYEQYF; DNA: TGTGCCAGCAGTTTAAGTAGGACAGGGGCCCCCTACGAGCAGTACTTC
size: NA; D: NA; V: TRBV7-3; J: TRBJ2-3; CDR3: CASSLIPATDTQYF; DNA: TGTGCCAGCAGCTTAATCCCAGCCACAGATACGCAGTATTTT
size: NA; D: NA; V: TRBV5-6; J: TRBJ1-1; CDR3: CASSLDKNTEAFF; DNA: TGTGCCAGCAGCTTGGACAAGAACACTGAAGCTTTCTTT
size: NA; D: NA; V: TRBV5-5; J: TRBJ1-2; CDR3: CASSLGSGDYGYTF; DNA: TGTGCCAGCAGCTTGGGGTCCGGGGACTATGGCTACACCTTC
size: NA; D: NA; V: TRBV6-5; J: TRBJ2-1; CDR3: CASSYEGTEYNEQFF; DNA: TGTGCCAGCAGTTACGAGGGGACCGAGTACAATGAGCAGTTCTTC
size: NA; D: NA; V: TRBV5-6; J: TRBJ2-7; CDR3: CASSLGDYEQYF; DNA: TGTGCCAGCAGCTTGGGAGACTACGAGCAGTACTTC
size: NA; D: NA; V: TRBV11-2; J: TRBJ1-1; CDR3: CASSLGLGYTEAFF; DNA: TGTGCCAGCAGCTTGGGACTTGGGTACACTGAAGCTTTCTTT
size: NA; D: NA; V: TRBV5-4; J: TRBJ1-1; CDR3: CASSLEALTEAFF; DNA: TGTGCCAGCAGCTTGGAAGCGTTGACTGAAGCTTTCTTT
size: once; D: NA; V: TRBV19; J: TRBJ2-1; CDR3: CASSNRGFRDEQFF; DNA: TGTGCCAGTAGCAATAGGGGGTTCCGGGATGAGCAGTTCTTC
size: NA; D: TRBD1; V: TRBV10-3; J: TRBJ2-7; CDR3: CAISSPGQVLHEQYF; DNA: TGTGCCATCAGTAGCCCGGGACAGGTTTTGCACGAGCAGTACTTC
size: NA; D: TRBD2; V: TRBV28; J: TRBJ2-7; CDR3: CASSLWGSGRASYEQYF; DNA: TGTGCCAGCAGTTTATGGGGTAGCGGGAGGGCCTCATACGAGCAGTACTTC
size: NA; D: TRBD1; V: TRBV14; J: TRBJ1-2; CDR3: CASSQDRGTGLYYGYTF; DNA: TGTGCCAGCAGCCAAGATCGGGGGACAGGGTTGTACTATGGCTACACCTTC
size: NA; D: NA; V: TRBV15; J: TRBJ1-4; CDR3: CATSARPNEKLFF; DNA: TGTGCCACCAGCGCACGACCAAATGAAAAACTGTTTTTT
size: once; D: NA; V: TRBV4-3; J: TRBJ1-4; CDR3: CASSQEGLIQLGEKLFF; DNA: TGCGCCAGCAGCCAAGAGGGATTGATACAGCTCGGTGAAAAACTGTTTTTT